The clone carrying this T cell receptor (beta chain) was observed a handful of times. This record comes from a study of blood T cell repertoires in COVID-19. At the level of the study: In each case, the material was cDNA or gDNA derived from T cells, B-cell-depleted T cells, or PBMCs.

With 3 bases removed from V and 2 bases from J, the gap between germline ends came to 10 bases. Germline CDR1 and CDR2: SGDLS and YYNGEE. The CDR3 is made up of 14 amino acids. In the authors' methods: For nucleated cells, counts were estimated from reference gene primer amplification. Clones were sequenced by immunoSEQ multiplex PCR, and TCRdb holds only the in-frame ones, with some missing. V, J and clone size are those of that table, while D and trimming were read from the DNA. This repertoire shows approximately 56,000 clones, about four fifths found once; its top ten account for 6.5% to 8.5%. The source material was peripheral blood. The chain couples TRBV9 to TRBJ2-3; D uncertain. This TCR was sampled from a man aged 65 to 79 with active COVID-19. CDR3 nucleotides: TGTGCCAGCAGCGGGAGTCGGTTCACAGATACGCAGTATTTT. Translating it yields CASSGSRFTDTQYF.